Below, 21 T cell receptor beta chains from the same sample are listed, as sequenced in a study of OX40 agonist ivuxolimab in advanced cancers. Using immunoSEQ multiplex PCR, the repertoire was profiled, and TCRdb retains in-frame clones only, with some absent. The sample records over 40,000 clones, roughly 80% being singletons. The sample consisted of CD4+ or CD8+ T cells sorted from blood, taken in a trial of the OX40 agonist ivuxolimab. These receptors came from an adult with an advanced solid tumor such as melanoma, head and neck, liver or kidney cancer.

The count of this clone is one. V gene TRBV13 combines with J gene TRBJ1-5, with D possibly matching TRBD1 (5 bases). V shed 6 bases and J shed 0 bases, with 18 bases lying between them. The CDR3 spans 17 residues. Germline V gives CDR1 PRHDT, CDR2 FYEKMQ (reference sequence). The CDR3 sequence: CASSTTGGFSSNQPQHF. CDR3 coding DNA: TGTGCCAGCAGTACTACCGGGGGGTTTAGTAGCAATCAGCCCCAGCATTTT.

The V call is TRBV5-6, the J call TRBJ2-2; perhaps D is TRBD1 or TRBD2 (5 bases each). Trimming removed 0 bases at V and 6 bases at J, with 15 bases between. The CDR3 has 16 amino acids. Germline V CDR1 and CDR2: SGHDT, YYEEEE. The CDR3 is CASSLEWGSRAGELFF. CDR3 nucleotides: TGTGCCAGCAGCTTGGAATGGGGGAGTCGGGCCGGGGAGCTGTTTTTT.

The V gene is TRBV27, the J gene TRBJ1-1, with 9 bases fitting TRBD1. The CDR3 has 14 amino acids. Trimming took 5 bases from V and 4 from J; bases not matched to a gene: 5. Germline V gives CDR1 MNHEY, CDR2 SMNVEV (reference sequence). The CDR3 DNA reads as TGTGCCAGCAGTCCACAGGGGGCGGGCACTGAAGCTTTCTTT. It translates to CASSPQGAGTEAFF.

The sample holds one count of this clone. This chain joins TRBV11-2 and TRBJ2-2; D is perhaps TRBD1 (6 bases). From germline, CDR1 is SGHAT and CDR2 FQNNGV. Trimming removed 5 bases at V and 5 bases at J, with 18 bases between. This CDR3 region has 16 residues. Written as DNA, the CDR3 is TGTGCCAGCAGCCAATTCCCCAGGGGACCTACCGGGGAGCTGTTTTTT. Its protein is CASSQFPRGPTGELFF.

This chain connects TRBV7-4 to TRBJ1-3, with a tentative D call TRBD1 (5 bases). Germline CDR1 reads SGHVT; CDR2 reads SQSDAQ. Trimming shortened V by 5 bases and J by 0 bases, and 14 bases separated the two germline ends. The CDR3 is 16 amino acids. The CDR3 loop is CASSTGTGRSGNTIYF. The CDR3 region has the DNA TGTGCCAGCAGCACCGGGACCGGACGCTCTGGAAACACCATATATTTT.

In its sample, this clone was seen a few times. V is TRBV5-1 and J is TRBJ2-5; D unresolved. The CDR3 spans 15 residues. The V gene's germline CDR1 is SGHRS and CDR2 YFSETQ. V lost 4 bases and J 2 bases, leaving 15 bases between the germline ends. CDR3 coding DNA: TGCGCCAGCAGCCCGGCCAGGACCAATCAAGAGACCCAGTACTTC. Protein: CASSPARTNQETQYF.

This chain links TRBV4-2 with TRBJ2-3; possibly TRBD1 or TRBD2 for D (6 bases each). CDR1 is LGHNA, CDR2 YNFKEQ, per germline. CDR3 length: 15 amino acids. Trimming stripped 1 base from V and 9 bases from J, with 17 bases between. The CDR3 protein is CASSQGKEGGLTQYF. The CDR3 DNA is TGTGCCAGCAGCCAAGGGAAAGAAGGGGGGCTCACGCAGTATTTT.

V is TRBV2 and J is TRBJ2-7; perhaps TRBD1 as D (5 bases). The CDR3 contains 16 residues. V was cut by 8 bases and J by 0 bases, with 20 bases left in between. CDR1 and CDR2 (germline): SNHLY, FYNNEI. The DNA of the CDR3 is TGTGCCAGCCAATACCGACAGTTTAGGACCTCCTACGAGCAGTACTTC. Translating it yields CASQYRQFRTSYEQYF.

This chain connects TRBV9 to TRBJ2-3; 12 bases match TRBD2. The CDR3 is 16 amino acids. Germline assignment: CDR1 SGDLS and CDR2 YYNGEE. The junction had 5 bases not matched to a gene; V was cut back by 0 bases and J by 6 bases. The CDR3 here is CASSVASSGRADTQYF. In nucleotides, the CDR3 is TGTGCCAGCAGCGTAGCGTCTAGCGGGAGGGCCGATACGCAGTATTTT.

The V call is TRBV5-6, the J call TRBJ2-5; TRBD1 agrees at 9 bases. Gene TRBJ2-7 matches the end of the DNA better, so the J call may be wrong. In germline, CDR1 is SGHDT, CDR2 YYEEEE. The CDR3 spans 17 residues. CDR3 bases: TGTGCCAGCAGCTTGGCCGAGCTAGGGACAGGGTTCGGCGAGCAGTACTTC. It codes for CASSLAELGTGFGEQYF.

The chain employs TRBV30 and TRBJ2-5; D gene uncertain. Trimming stripped 2 bases from V and 1 base from J, with 11 bases between. There are 14 residues in the CDR3. The germline CDR1 and CDR2 sequences are GTSNPN and SVGIG (reference sequence). The CDR3 DNA follows: TGTGCCTGGAGTAAAGACCGCAGCCAAGAGACCCAGTACTTC. Protein sequence: CAWSKDRSQETQYF.

The chain couples TRBV9 to TRBJ1-1, with D uncertain. V lost 0 bases and J 9 bases, leaving 12 bases between the germline ends. CDR3 size: 13 residues. CDR1 is SGDLS and CDR2 is YYNGEE in the germline V gene. The CDR3 loop reads CASSVEGGSKAFF. The CDR3 DNA is TGTGCCAGCAGCGTAGAAGGAGGGAGTAAAGCTTTCTTT.

This clone was picked up one time. V and J are TRBV21-1 and TRBJ2-7. TRBV21-1 is a known pseudogene. This CDR3 has 15 residues. The CDR3: CASSDGLHVLDEQYF. DNA for the CDR3: TGTGCCAGCAGTGACGGCCTACACGTGTTAGACGAGCAGTACTTC.

The sample holds one count of this clone. The chain recombines TRBV7-7 with TRBJ2-5, with 13 bases lining up with TRBD2. The junction had 6 bases not matched to a gene; V was cut back by 3 bases and J by 5 bases. The germline V gene has CDR1 SSHAT and CDR2 FNYEAQ (reference sequence). The CDR3 is 16 residues long. CDR3 coding DNA: TGTGCCAGCAGCTTGAGGACTAGCGGGAGAGGGGAGACCCAGTACTTC. It codes for CASSLRTSGRGETQYF.

The chain has TRBV9 and TRBJ2-3; 13 nucleotides line up with TRBD2. V shed 2 bases, J shed 3 bases, and the junction held 9 bases outside the gene matches. The CDR3 has 18 amino acids. Germline V lookup: CDR1 SGDLS, CDR2 YYNGEE. CDR3 sequence: CASSVGLAGPDWTDTQYF. In DNA form, the CDR3 reads TGTGCCAGCAGCGTGGGACTAGCGGGACCCGATTGGACAGATACGCAGTATTTT.

The chain couples TRBV5-4 to TRBJ2-7, with 11 bases aligning to TRBD1. Germline V gives CDR1 SGHNT, CDR2 YYREEE (reference sequence). V lost 0 bases, J lost 3 bases, and 8 bases stayed unmatched. There are 17 residues in the CDR3. The CDR3 reads CASSLDESGTGGYEQYF. Written as DNA, the CDR3 is TGTGCCAGCAGCTTGGATGAGTCCGGGACAGGGGGCTACGAGCAGTACTTC.

The V gene is TRBV6-5, the J gene TRBJ1-2; the D gene is possibly TRBD1 (5 bases). The germline gives CDR1 MNHEY, CDR2 SVGAGI. This CDR3 contains 13 residues. Trimming took off 0 bases at V and 4 bases at J, with 6 bases between the two ends. CDR3 in amino acids: CASSYSGTYGYTF. The CDR3, as DNA: TGTGCCAGCAGTTACTCGGGGACCTATGGCTACACCTTC.

The J gene is TRBJ2-5, the V gene TRBV5-4; unclear D gene. The CDR3 extends over 12 amino acids. V gave up 2 bases and J gave up 3 bases, with 5 bases separating them. Germline CDR1 SGHNT, CDR2 YYREEE (reference sequence). The CDR3 coding sequence is TGTGCCAGCAGCTTTACGAAAGAGACCCAGTACTTC. Translated: CASSFTKETQYF.

This clone was detected only a few times. Other DNA variants within this sample encode the same CDR3. The chain joins TRBV30 to TRBJ2-7; TRBD1 aligns across 7 bases. The germline gives CDR1 GTSNPN, CDR2 SVGIG (reference sequence). V trimming: 4 bases; J trimming: 2 bases; junction bases outside the gene matches: 5. CDR3 length: 13 amino acids. CDR3 nucleotide sequence: TGTGCCTGGACCCGACAGGGACCCTACGAGCAGTACTTC. Its translation: CAWTRQGPYEQYF.

The chain carries TRBV5-4 and TRBJ2-7; D remains ambiguous. V lost 1 base and J 1 base, leaving 15 bases between the germline ends. CDR1 is SGHNT, CDR2 YYREEE, per germline (reference sequence). The CDR3 is made up of 16 amino acids. CDR3 coding DNA: TGTGCCAGCAGCTTGACCCCGGACGCACCATCCTACGAGCAGTACTTC. Protein product: CASSLTPDAPSYEQYF.

This clone was detected once. This chain connects TRBV6-1 to TRBJ1-3; D is ambiguous. The germline CDR1 and CDR2 sequences are MNHNS and SASEGT. This CDR3 comprises 15 residues. Trimming shortened V by 2 bases and J by 4 bases, and 12 bases separated the two germline ends. This CDR3 is CASSEFGGIGNTIYF. The CDR3 DNA is TGTGCCAGCAGTGAATTTGGAGGAATCGGAAACACCATATATTTT.